Sequencing of this TCR beta chain was carried out in a study of long-term antiretroviral therapy in people with HIV. Regarding the study as a whole: Clones that expanded before ART (that is, prior to treatment) dominated the repertoire at all time points. HIV repertoires spanned tighter CDR3 length ranges than controls did.

Run at survey level, the immunoSEQ assay was version v3.0. Sequenced by immunoSEQ multiplex PCR; TCRdb stores in-frame clones only, minus some. Of about 15,000 clones listed, around nine tenths are singletons. Germline V lookup: CDR1 MNHNY, CDR2 SVGAGI (reference sequence). The CDR3 extends over 14 amino acids. V trimming: 4 bases; J trimming: 4 bases; junction bases outside the gene matches: 5. HIV-positive participants all received treatment in the United States. As for this clone: Its antigen remains unknown.

The source was unsorted PBMCs, collected 2.3 years before starting antiretroviral therapy. This receptor was taken from a young woman with HIV. The J gene is TRBJ2-3, the V gene TRBV6-6, with 7 bases identical to TRBD1. CDR3 sequence: CASSSTGVSDTQYF. The DNA for the CDR3 is TGTGCCAGCAGTTCTACAGGGGTATCAGATACGCAGTATTTT.